Below, 29 T cell receptor beta chains from the same sample are listed, as sequenced in a study of cytomegalovirus exposure and HLA in healthy donors. PCR involved 60 Vbeta and 13 Jbeta primers. The data were produced by immunoSEQ multiplex PCR, yet TCRdb's version contains in-frame clones alone and is incomplete. The table shows 98,000 or so clones, with roughly 80% occurring only once. Sequencing used PBMCs. Every receptor here comes from a man aged 40-49 years in good health and CMV-seronegative.

The genes are TRBV27 and TRBJ1-6, with 7 bases aligning to TRBD1. The junction had 6 bases not matched to a gene; V was cut back by 5 bases and J by 5 bases. Germline V gene sequence: CDR1 MNHEY, CDR2 SMNVEV (reference sequence). This CDR3 region has 15 residues. CDR3 nucleotides: TGTGCCAGCAGTAACAGGGGAGGTGATAATTCACCCCTCCACTTT. Protein sequence: CASSNRGGDNSPLHF.

This clone appeared once. The chain joins TRBV29-1 to TRBJ2-1; D is possibly TRBD1 (5 bases). Trimming left V 3 bases short and J 8 bases short, with 14 bases between. This CDR3 spans 13 amino acids. Germline CDR1 SQVTM, CDR2 ANQGSEA. CDR3 nucleotides: TGCAGCGTTGATGGCAGGGAAGGCGATGAGCAGTTCTTC. This gives the protein CSVDGREGDEQFF.

The rearrangement uses TRBV15 and TRBJ2-6; tentative D call: TRBD1 (5 bases). The V end was cut by 6 bases, the J end by 2 bases, with 14 bases between. From germline, CDR1 is LNHNV and CDR2 YYDKDF (reference sequence). The CDR3 length is 16 residues. DNA for the CDR3: TGTGCCACCAGAAGCAGGGATCTCCCTGGGGCCAACGTCCTGACTTTC. As protein: CATRSRDLPGANVLTF.

This sequence joins TRBV9 and TRBJ2-7; D uncertain. The ends were cut back, 2 bases at V and 0 bases at J, with 12 bases in the middle. The CDR3 is 15 residues long. Per germline, CDR1 SGDLS and CDR2 YYNGEE. The CDR3, as DNA: TGTGCCAGCAGCGTCGCGGAACCAACCTCCTACGAGCAGTACTTC. Its protein product is CASSVAEPTSYEQYF. Supplemented by reference TRBV9 and TRBJ2-7, the full variable domain reads DSGVTQTPKHLITATGQRVTLRCSPRSGDLSVYWYQQSLDQGLQFLIQYYNGEERAKGNILERFSAQQFPDLHSELNLSSLELGDSALYFCASSVAEPTSYEQYFGPGTRLTVT.

This rearrangement joins TRBV4-2 to TRBJ2-4; D not certain. Germline values: CDR1 LGHNA, CDR2 YNFKEQ. V lost 1 base and J 0 bases, leaving 10 bases between the germline ends. This CDR3 is built from 16 residues. Written as DNA, the CDR3 is TGTGCCAGCAGCCAAGTGGCGGAACTAGCCAAAAACATTCAGTACTTC. Protein sequence: CASSQVAELAKNIQYF.

CDR3 bases: TGTGCCAGCAGGACGACAGGGAACTATGGCTACACCTTC. This encodes CASRTTGNYGYTF. The chain joins TRBV6-1 to TRBJ1-2; 7 nucleotides line up with TRBD1. Germline CDR1 reads MNHNS; CDR2 reads SASEGT. J was trimmed by 2 bases and V by 6 bases; bases with no gene match: 3. The CDR3 sequence is 13 residues long.

The chain links TRBV15 to TRBJ2-2; 16 bases are a match to TRBD2. This CDR3 spans 18 amino acids. The trim removed 1 base at V and 7 bases at J, leaving 6 bases unmatched. The germline V gene has CDR1 LNHNV and CDR2 YYDKDF (reference sequence). CDR3 sequence: CATSRVLGTSGRVGELFF. DNA for the CDR3: TGTGCCACCAGCAGAGTCCTCGGGACTAGCGGGAGGGTCGGGGAGCTGTTTTTT.

The chain carries TRBV2 and TRBJ2-7, with TRBD1 as a possible D gene (6 bases). Per germline, CDR1 SNHLY and CDR2 FYNNEI. V lost 10 bases, J lost 0 bases, and 16 bases lay in between. The CDR3 runs to 14 residues. DNA of the CDR3: TGTGCCACTCATCAGGGGAAGAACTCCTACGAGCAGTACTTC. Protein product: CATHQGKNSYEQYF.

This chain connects TRBV25-1 to TRBJ2-4; no firm D call. This CDR3 spans 13 amino acids. V was clipped by 8 bases and J by 9 bases, with 17 bases between them. The germline V gene has CDR1 MGHDK and CDR2 SYGVNS. CDR3 sequence reads: CASGSAVGGIQYF. The CDR3 nucleotides read TGTGCCAGCGGGTCTGCGGTAGGTGGCATTCAGTACTTC.

The chain links TRBV6-1 to TRBJ1-5, with D perhaps TRBD1 (5 bases). The ends were cut back, 11 bases at V and 5 bases at J, with 10 bases in the middle. The CDR3 is made up of 11 amino acids. The germline gives CDR1 MNHNS, CDR2 SASEGT. CDR3 residues: CAGGYDQPQHF. The DNA of the CDR3 is TGTGCCGGGGGGTACGATCAGCCCCAGCATTTT.

This clone was found a few times. The chain has TRBV29-1 and TRBJ1-1; D may be TRBD1 (6 bases). The V end was cut by 8 bases, the J end by 1 base, with 14 bases between. CDR3 size: 13 residues. CDR1 and CDR2 (germline): SQVTM, ANQGSEA. The CDR3 DNA reads as TGCAGCTCCCGAGGGACATCGAACACTGAAGCTTTCTTT. The encoded protein is CSSRGTSNTEAFF.

The chain is built from TRBV6-5 and TRBJ2-1; 8 nucleotides align to TRBD1. The V and J ends lost 4 bases and 0 bases, in that order; junction bases with no gene match: 2. CDR1 MNHEY and CDR2 SVGAGI come from the germline V gene. The CDR3 is 15 residues long. CDR3 region: CASSWTGSSYNEQFF. CDR3 bases: TGTGCCAGCAGTTGGACAGGGAGCTCCTACAATGAGCAGTTCTTC.

The rearrangement links TRBV5-4 to TRBJ2-7; the D is unclear. Germline CDR1 reads SGHNT; CDR2 reads YYREEE (reference sequence). The CDR3 runs 11 residues. V lost 3 bases and J 3 bases, leaving 4 bases between the germline ends. CDR3 coding DNA: TGTGCCAGCAGCTCCTTCTACGAGCAGTACTTC. This translates into CASSSFYEQYF.

The J gene is TRBJ1-2, the V gene TRBV28; 7 positions agree with TRBD1. J gave up 3 bases and V 10 bases, and 11 bases lay outside the gene matches. Germline CDR1 reads MDHEN; CDR2 reads SYDVKM. The CDR3 totals 14 residues. CDR3 in DNA: TGTGCCATAACCTACAGGGGAGGCTACTATGGCTACACCTTC. This sequence encodes CAITYRGGYYGYTF.

The chain couples TRBV30 to TRBJ1-1; unclear D gene. From germline, CDR1 is GTSNPN and CDR2 SVGIG (reference sequence). Trimming left V 3 bases short and J 1 base short, with 15 bases between. This CDR3 region has 15 residues. The CDR3 DNA follows: TGTGCCTGGAGGGGAACTAGGGTGGGGAACACTGAAGCTTTCTTT. Translation gives CAWRGTRVGNTEAFF.

Concerning this clone: The junction differs from germline at one of its ends, possibly a read error. The chain joins TRBV7-9 to TRBJ1-4, with D uncertain. The germline gives CDR1 SEHNR, CDR2 FQNEAQ (reference sequence). The CDR3 covers 12 residues. CDR3 sequence (DNA): TGTTCCAGCAGCCCCCGGAATGAAAAACTGTTTTTT. It yields the protein CSSSPRNEKLFF.

The DNA of the CDR3 is TGTGCCAGCAGCTTGGGATTAGGGGTGACAGATACGCAGTATTTT. Translating it yields CASSLGLGVTDTQYF. V is TRBV6-5 and J is TRBJ2-3, with D maybe TRBD1 (5 bases). The CDR3 totals 15 residues. Trimming took 6 bases from V and 3 from J, leaving 16 bases between them. Germline values: CDR1 MNHEY, CDR2 SVGAGI.

The sample holds a few counts of this clone. This chain links TRBV6-5 with TRBJ2-3, with 10 bases that match TRBD2. CDR1 and CDR2 (germline): MNHEY, SVGAGI. The CDR3 spans 15 residues. Trimming took 6 bases from V and 3 from J; bases not matched to a gene: 6. CDR3 in amino acids: CASRFLAGETDTQYF. CDR3 DNA: TGTGCCAGCAGGTTCCTAGCGGGAGAAACAGATACGCAGTATTTT.

This clone was picked up a small number of times. This chain connects TRBV9 to TRBJ2-7; 9 positions match TRBD1. The J segment lost 6 bases and the V segment lost 0 bases, leaving 4 bases of the junction unmatched. The CDR3 contains 14 residues. Germline V gene lookup returns CDR1 SGDLS and CDR2 YYNGEE. Written as DNA, the CDR3 is TGTGCCAGCAGCGTAGGCGGGACAGGGCGCGAGCAGTACTTC. Its translation is CASSVGGTGREQYF.

CDR3 residues: CASSSHTRTGLRNSPLHF. The CDR3, as DNA: TGTGCCAGCAGTTCCCATACCCGGACAGGGTTGCGGAATTCACCCCTCCACTTT. The rearrangement joins TRBV27 to TRBJ1-6; TRBD1 matches 8 bases. Unmatched junction bases numbered 15, after V lost 4 bases and J lost 7 bases. The CDR3 consists of 18 residues. Per germline, CDR1 MNHEY and CDR2 SMNVEV (reference sequence).

The V and J genes are TRBV28 and TRBJ1-2; D is possibly TRBD1 (5 bases). Germline-derived CDR1 and CDR2 are MDHEN and SYDVKM. V was clipped by 5 bases and J by 4 bases, with 14 bases between them. The CDR3 consists of 14 residues. CDR3 loop: CASSPPTGVYGYTF. CDR3 in DNA: TGTGCCAGCAGTCCCCCGACGGGGGTCTATGGCTACACCTTC.

The chain couples TRBV28 to TRBJ2-5; D may be TRBD1 (6 bases). V lost 3 bases, J lost 2 bases, and 10 bases lay in between. This CDR3 spans 14 amino acids. Germline V gives CDR1 MDHEN, CDR2 SYDVKM. CDR3 nucleotides: TGTGCCAGCAGTTTTGAGGGGGTTCAAGAGACCCAGTACTTC. Residues: CASSFEGVQETQYF. Full variable domain (outside the CDR3, taken from reference TRBV28 and TRBJ2-5): DVKVTQSSRYLVKRTGEKVFLECVQDMDHENMFWYRQDPGLGLRLIYFSYDVKMKEKGDIPEGYSVSREKKERFSLILESASTNQTSMYLCASSFEGVQETQYFGPGTRLLVL.

The V call is TRBV4-3, the J call TRBJ2-1, with a weak D call TRBD2 (5 bases). The V and J ends lost 3 bases and 10 bases respectively, with 16 bases between them. The germline V gene has CDR1 LGHNA and CDR2 YSLEER. The CDR3 runs to 14 residues. DNA of the CDR3: TGCGCCAGCAGCCAGGGCGGCCGGGAAAGGGAGCAGTTCTTC. It codes for CASSQGGREREQFF.

The J gene is TRBJ1-1, the V gene TRBV2; D remains unclear. This CDR3 is built from 14 residues. Trimming shortened V by 4 bases and J by 5 bases, and 14 bases separated the two germline ends. Germline V gene lookup returns CDR1 SNHLY and CDR2 FYNNEI. CDR3 loop: CASSVQLRITEAFF. The CDR3 DNA sequence: TGTGCCAGCAGTGTACAGTTGCGTATTACTGAAGCTTTCTTT. The variable domain in full, with the rest retrieved from reference TRBV2 and TRBJ1-1, is EPEVTQTPSHQVTQMGQEVILRCVPISNHLYFYWYRQILGQKVEFLVSFYNNEISEKSEIFDDQFSVERPDGSNFTLKIRSTKLEDSAMYFCASSVQLRITEAFFGQGTRLTVV.

In DNA, the CDR3 is TGTGCCAGCAGCTTAGGGGGGACAGGGTATTTGGTCACTGAAGCTTTCTTT. As protein: CASSLGGTGYLVTEAFF. The rearrangement joins TRBV7-2 to TRBJ1-1, with 9 positions matching TRBD1. CDR1 and CDR2 from the germline V gene are SGHTA and FQGNSA. There are 17 residues in the CDR3. The J segment lost 4 bases and the V segment lost 1 base, leaving 10 bases of the junction unmatched.

Concerning this clone: This same CDR3 is encoded by further DNA sequences in the sample. The V call is TRBV7-2, the J call TRBJ2-7; D may be TRBD2 (6 bases). The CDR3 has 14 residues. Germline V CDR1 and CDR2: SGHTA, FQGNSA. Trimming cost V 1 base and J 1 base, with 8 bases left between them. In DNA, the CDR3 is TGTGCCAGCAGCTTAGGAGGGAGGTCCTACGAGCAGTACTTC. As protein: CASSLGGRSYEQYF.

The V call is TRBV5-1, the J call TRBJ2-4; D might be TRBD2 (6 bases). The CDR3 has 17 residues. The germline V and J ends were trimmed by 8 bases and 1 base, with 22 bases remaining between them. CDR1 is SGHRS and CDR2 is YFSETQ in the germline V gene. The CDR3 bases are TGCGCCAGTCGAAAACCCGGCGGGGATCTGGCCAAAAACATTCAGTACTTC. It is translated as CASRKPGGDLAKNIQYF.

This chain links TRBV11-3 with TRBJ2-2; D gene uncertain. The V and J ends lost 1 base and 0 bases respectively, with 6 bases between them. The CDR3 has 15 residues. Germline loops: CDR1 SGHNT, CDR2 YENEEA. CDR3 residues: CASSLVSANTGELFF. The CDR3, as DNA: TGTGCCAGCAGCTTAGTGTCAGCGAACACCGGGGAGCTGTTTTTT. Filled out from reference TRBV11-3 and TRBJ2-2, the complete variable domain reads EAGVVQSPRYKIIEKKQPVAFWCNPISGHNTLYWYLQNLGQGPELLIRYENEEAVDDSQLPKDRFSAERLKGVDSTLKIQPAELGDSAVYLCASSLVSANTGELFFGEGSRLTVL.

Remarks on this clone: Other DNA sequences in this specimen translate into the identical CDR3. The genes are TRBV6-4 and TRBJ2-3; no definite D call. The V gene lost 2 bases and the J gene lost 0 bases, with 6 bases spanning the gap. CDR1 is MRHNA, CDR2 SNTAGT, per germline. This CDR3 has 14 amino acids. CDR3 sequence reads: CASSDRTSTDTQYF. In DNA form, the CDR3 reads TGTGCCAGCAGTGACAGAACTAGCACAGATACGCAGTATTTT.